The present entry profiles one TCR beta chain with its context. The antigen remains undetermined. The record originates from a study of CD8 T cells in Susac syndrome. Study findings and constraints: Clonal expansion of CD8+ cells in Susac peaked in TEMRA cells (and in active patients). Across the total CD8+ repertoires, around 15 Susac-specific public clones were detected, and across the CD8+ TEMRA repertoires, several such clones were detected.

Reverse transcription of roughly 0.5 to 1 ug RNA was carried out with random hexamers. Across 54 Vbeta and 13 Jbeta, immunoSEQ multiplex PCR amplified TCR beta CDR3. TCRdb reprocessed the immunoSEQ multiplex PCR reads via MiXCR and lists one record per CDR3 protein. The repertoire holds 65,000 to 85,000 distinct CDR3 sequences, with roughly 92% as singletons. High-throughput TCR beta sequencing covered peripheral CD8+ and CD4+ T cells. J gave up 0 bases and V 6 bases, and 8 bases lay outside the gene matches. CDR1 is MDHEN and CDR2 is SYDVKM in the germline V gene. CDR3 size: 15 residues. What was sequenced was CD8+ T cells from PBMCs. The receptor comes from a human donor with Susac syndrome. The gene calls are TRBV28 and TRBJ2-7; the match to TRBD1 covers 7 bases. In DNA, the CDR3 is TGTGCCAGCAGACACCGGGACAGTAACTCCTACGAGCAGTACTTC. Protein product: CASRHRDSNSYEQYF.